Here is one TCR beta chain with its context. TCR beta VDJ and CDR3 were profiled, and genomic DNA was the template. TCRdb used MiXCR to reprocess the reads, holding one entry per CDR3 protein. This table has around 160,000 distinct CDR3 sequences, 45% to 55% appearing once. Flow cytometry had shown expanded CD8+CD57+ cells in the patients chosen for sequencing. The record originates from a study of CD8+CD57+ T cells in acquired aplastic anemia. This CDR3 has 15 amino acids. CDR1 and CDR2 from the germline V gene are SGHVS and FNYEAQ. Trimming pared 1 base from V and 5 bases from J, leaving 15 bases between.

This rearrangement joins TRBV7-6 to TRBJ2-7; D possibly matches TRBD1 or TRBD2 (5 bases each). This receptor was taken from a human donor with aplastic anemia. The specimen sequenced was sorted CD4+, CD8+, or CD8+CD57+ T cells (not recorded which) from PBMCs. The CDR3 coding sequence is TGTGCCAGCAGCTTAGATCCAGAGGGGAAGGACGAGCAGTACTTC. Protein sequence: CASSLDPEGKDEQYF.